Listed below are T cell receptor beta chains from one sample, sequenced in a study of CD8 T cells in ankylosing spondylitis. TCRdb redid the calling of the 5' RACE reads with MiXCR, one entry per CDR3 protein. The data contain over 200,000 distinct CDR3 sequences, roughly a tenth of them singletons. Sample: blood, either unsorted or a sorted T cell fraction (not recorded which). The receptors here all came from a male donor with ankylosing spondylitis or in good health (not recorded which). CDR3s include the opening cysteine and the closing phenylalanine or tryptophan. D genes are given only for firm matches. Not all rows give a size; the values are once, few, many and, for expanded clones, a class.

v_call	j_call	clone_size	d_call	cdr3_length	cdr3_aa	cdr3_nt
TRBV5-1	TRBJ2-2	many	-	15	CASSLPRMESGELFF	TGCGCCAGCAGCTTGCCCCGAATGGAGTCCGGGGAGCTGTTTTTT
TRBV18	TRBJ1-6	-	-	13	CASSPGEKGALHF	TGTGCCAGCTCACCAGGGGAGAAGGGAGCCCTCCACTTT
TRBV9	TRBJ2-3	many	TRBD2	15	CASGKAGGLTDTQYF	TGTGCCAGCGGAAAGGCGGGGGGGCTCACAGATACGCAGTATTTT
TRBV3-1	TRBJ2-1	many	-	16	CASSQWRGGKDNEQFF	TGTGCCAGCAGCCAATGGAGGGGGGGGAAAGACAATGAGCAGTTCTTC
TRBV12-3/TRBV12-4	TRBJ2-7	many	TRBD1	13	CASSGTENYEQYF	TGTGCCAGCAGCGGGACAGAGAACTACGAGCAGTACTTC
TRBV5-1	TRBJ2-1	many	-	17	CASSQGRQGGSYNEQFF	TGCGCCAGCAGCCAAGGAAGGCAGGGGGGCTCCTACAATGAGCAGTTCTTC
TRBV29-1	TRBJ2-3	many	-	12	CSVDPSTDTQYF	TGCAGCGTTGATCCCAGTACAGATACGCAGTATTTT
TRBV7-9	TRBJ2-3	many	-	15	CASSSRLGSTDTQYF	TGTGCCAGCAGCTCGAGACTGGGAAGCACAGATACGCAGTATTTT
TRBV12-3/TRBV12-4	TRBJ1-5	-	TRBD1	15	CASNPTGGTNQPQHF	TGTGCCAGCAACCCGACAGGGGGCACGAATCAGCCCCAGCATTTT
TRBV18	TRBJ2-1	many	-	13	CASSNSGQNEQFF	TGTGCCAGCTCAAACTCCGGGCAGAATGAGCAGTTCTTC
TRBV5-6	TRBJ2-1	-	TRBD1	15	CASSPTGVLYNEQFF	TGTGCCAGCAGCCCAACAGGGGTCCTCTACAATGAGCAGTTCTTC
TRBV5-1	TRBJ1-2	many	-	13	CASSFLGENGYTF	TGCGCCAGCAGCTTCCTGGGGGAGAATGGCTACACCTTC
TRBV19	TRBJ2-2	-	-	14	CASSLRDTTGELFF	TGTGCCAGTAGTCTCCGGGACACCACCGGGGAGCTGTTTTTT
TRBV6-1	TRBJ2-3	many	-	16	CASSIIRGRGGDTQYF	TGTGCCAGCAGCATCATTAGGGGTCGGGGAGGAGATACGCAGTATTTT
TRBV5-1	TRBJ1-1	many	TRBD1	16	CASSLAMTGGRTEAFF	TGCGCCAGCAGCTTGGCAATGACAGGGGGTAGGACTGAAGCTTTCTTT
TRBV9	TRBJ2-2	many	-	13	CASSVGRTGELFF	TGTGCCAGCAGCGTAGGGCGCACCGGGGAGCTGTTTTTT
TRBV7-2	TRBJ1-4	few	-	16	CASSLAGAATNEKLFF	TGTGCCAGCAGCTTAGCCGGAGCCGCAACTAATGAAAAACTGTTTTTT
TRBV6-5	TRBJ2-7	-	TRBD1	16	CASSYPGTGGSYEQYF	TGTGCCAGCAGCTACCCCGGGACAGGGGGGTCCTACGAGCAGTACTTC
TRBV11-2	TRBJ2-1	many	-	13	CASSLDPTYEQFF	TGTGCCAGCAGCTTAGACCCCACGTATGAGCAGTTCTTC
TRBV20-1	TRBJ1-1	many	-	11	CSAIGPSEAFF	TGCAGTGCTATCGGACCGTCTGAAGCTTTCTTT
TRBV29-1	TRBJ2-1	many	-	13	CSASVVGVGEQFF	TGCAGCGCGTCCGTCGTGGGGGTAGGTGAGCAGTTCTTC
TRBV7-7	TRBJ2-2	many	-	14	CASSLAPLSGELFF	TGTGCTAGCAGCTTAGCCCCTTTGTCCGGGGAGCTGTTTTTT